The present entry profiles one T cell receptor (beta chain) with its context. Given a much more abundant clone one base away, this may be a read error. CDR3 size: 12 residues. CDR1 and CDR2 from the germline V gene are SGHRS and YFSETQ. This record belongs to a study of blood T cells in healthy people across ages. The people who gave samples were healthy Caucasians from Russia, aged roughly 6 to 95. Sample-barcoded 5' priming and a J-beta primer mix drove a second PCR of about 6 to 12 cycles. TCRdb reanalysed the 5' RACE reads using MiXCR and keeps one entry per CDR3 protein. This sample carries hundreds of thousands of distinct CDR3 sequences, approximately 52% of them seen once, and the ten largest clones take approximately 13%.

V and J are TRBV5-1 and TRBJ2-1; no clear D. Input material: blood. This clonotype originated in a woman older than 75 in good health. In nucleotides, the CDR3 is TGCGCCAGCAGCTTGGTTTCGGATGAGCGGTTCTTC. It yields the protein CASSLVSDERFF.